This T cell receptor beta chain appears in the sequencing data of a study of cytomegalovirus exposure and HLA in healthy donors. This clone was found a few times. Its antigen is not identified. Overall study findings and caveats: Associated with cytomegalovirus, according to the listing, were fewer than 200 TCR beta chains.

The CDR3 totals 17 residues. The germline V gene has CDR1 SEHNR and CDR2 FQNEAQ (reference sequence). V lost 4 bases, J lost 2 bases, and 9 bases stayed unmatched. Primers included in the PCR were 60 Vbeta and 13 Jbeta primers. Assay used: immunoSEQ multiplex PCR; TCRdb lists only in-frame clones, some missing. The sample yields 150,000 to 200,000 clones, under 80% seen once. This TCR was sampled from a human donor in good health. The rearrangement uses TRBV7-9 and TRBJ2-3; TRBD2 matches 10 bases. Sequencing was done on a sample of PBMCs. CDR3 coding DNA: TGTGCCAGCAGCTACACGACTACTAGCGGGGCCACAGATACGCAGTATTTT. This translates into CASSYTTTSGATDTQYF.